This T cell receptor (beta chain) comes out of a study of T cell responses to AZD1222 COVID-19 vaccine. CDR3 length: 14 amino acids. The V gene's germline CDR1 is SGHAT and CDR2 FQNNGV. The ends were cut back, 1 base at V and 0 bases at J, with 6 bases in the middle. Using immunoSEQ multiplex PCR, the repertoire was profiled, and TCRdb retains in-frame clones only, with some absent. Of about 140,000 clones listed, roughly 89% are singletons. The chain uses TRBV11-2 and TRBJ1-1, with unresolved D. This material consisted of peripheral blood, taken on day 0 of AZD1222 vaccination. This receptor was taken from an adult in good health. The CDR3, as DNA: TGTGCCAGCAGCTTAGTTTCGATGAACACTGAAGCTTTCTTT. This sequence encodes CASSLVSMNTEAFF. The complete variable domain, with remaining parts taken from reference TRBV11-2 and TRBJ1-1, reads EAGVAQSPRYKIIEKRQSVAFWCNPISGHATLYWYQQILGQGPKLLIQFQNNGVVDDSQLPKDRFSAERLKGVDSTLKIQPAKLEDSAVYLCASSLVSMNTEAFFGQGTRLTVV.